In this sample, the clone carrying this TCR beta chain turned up many times. Antigen specificity is unknown. The sample's time point: newly diagnosed GD, antithyroid drugs for less than 3 months. Making the TCR library involved RNA that had been extracted from PBMCs. The record originates from a study of regulatory T cells in long-lasting Graves disease. Study-level background: Newly diagnosed Graves' patients had under 3 months of antithyroid drugs.

Study observations and caveats: Persistent patients shared more public clonotypes (roughly 3,000) than newly diagnosed patients (around 1,000).

Researchers made TCR beta libraries by using iRepertoire HTBI primers and running Arm-PCR on CDR3 regions. TCRdb re-called the multiplex PCR reads with MiXCR, one entry per CDR3 protein. The sample contains more than 400,000 distinct CDR3 sequences, roughly 17% of which appear only once. In germline, CDR1 is SGHDN, CDR2 FVKESK. The CDR3 is 18 residues long. The V gene lost 5 bases and the J gene lost 1 base, with 23 bases spanning the gap. The data also belong to a second study, concerning T cells in Graves' hyperthyroidism and ophthalmopathy.

This sequence was found in a woman aged 30 to 39 with Graves disease. The V call is TRBV14, the J call TRBJ1-1; the D is unclear. The material sequenced was peripheral blood mononuclear cells (PBMCs), taken at new diagnosis, from a patient treated with antithyroid drugs. In DNA, the CDR3 is TGTGCCAGCAGCACACGAATTAAACCCGGGAAAACGAACACTGAAGCTTTCTTT. It translates to CASSTRIKPGKTNTEAFF.